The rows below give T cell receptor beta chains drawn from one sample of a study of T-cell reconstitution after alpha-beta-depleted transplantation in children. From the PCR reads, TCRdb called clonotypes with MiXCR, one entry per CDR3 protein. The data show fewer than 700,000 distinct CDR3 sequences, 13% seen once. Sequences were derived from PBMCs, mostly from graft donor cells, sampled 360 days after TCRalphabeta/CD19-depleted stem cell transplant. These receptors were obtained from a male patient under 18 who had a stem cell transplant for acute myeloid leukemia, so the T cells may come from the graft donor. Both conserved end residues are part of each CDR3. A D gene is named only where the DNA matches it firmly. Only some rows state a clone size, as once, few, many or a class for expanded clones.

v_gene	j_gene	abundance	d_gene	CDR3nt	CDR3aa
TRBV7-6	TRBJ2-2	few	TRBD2	TGTGCCAGCAGCTTAGGCCTAGCGGGAGTGTTGAACACCGGGGAGCTGTTTTTT	CASSLGLAGVLNTGELFF
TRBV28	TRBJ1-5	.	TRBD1	TGTGCCAGCAGTTACACGGGACAGGGATACAATCAGCCCCAGCATTTT	CASSYTGQGYNQPQHF
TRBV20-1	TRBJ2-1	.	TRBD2	TGCAGTGCTACCACTAGCGGGAGGCAGTTCTTC	CSATTSGRQFF
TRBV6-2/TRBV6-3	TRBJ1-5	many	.	TGTGCCAGCAGTTATCAGGGGTACAATCAGCCCCAGCATTTT	CASSYQGYNQPQHF
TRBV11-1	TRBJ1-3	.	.	TGTGCCAGCAGCTCCCATTTAAGGGGGGCGTCTGGAAACACCATATATTTT	CASSSHLRGASGNTIYF
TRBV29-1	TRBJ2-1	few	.	TGCAGCGTGACCGGGACTTTCTCCTACAATGAGCAGTTCTTC	CSVTGTFSYNEQFF
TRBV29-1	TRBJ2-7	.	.	TGCAGCGTCATCGCCTACGAGCAGTACTTC	CSVIAYEQYF
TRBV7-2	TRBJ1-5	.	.	TGTGCCAGCAGCAGGTCCCTGGGACTCAATCAGCCCCAGCATTTT	CASSRSLGLNQPQHF
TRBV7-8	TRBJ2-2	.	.	TGTGCCAGCAGCCTCTATAGCGGATACCCCACCGGGGAGCTGTTTTTT	CASSLYSGYPTGELFF
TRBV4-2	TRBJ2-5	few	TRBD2	TGTGCCAGCAGCCGCGGACTAGCGGGAGAAGAGACCCAGTACTTC	CASSRGLAGEETQYF